The 30 T cell receptor beta chains reported below all come from one sample, sequenced in a study of T cell changes during pregnancy in multiple sclerosis. Some clones are missing from TCRdb's copy, which holds only in-frame ones; the method was immunoSEQ multiplex PCR. The table has 30,000 to 45,000 clones, around nine tenths seen once. Here the sequenced sample was peripheral blood, taken before pregnancy. Every receptor here comes from a female donor with multiple sclerosis, enrolled in a pregnancy study.

V usage is TRBV9 and J usage is TRBJ2-5, with D maybe TRBD2 (6 bases). CDR3 size: 16 residues. Trimming cost V 1 base and J 6 bases, with 19 bases left between them. CDR1 is SGDLS, CDR2 YYNGEE, per germline. In nucleotides, the CDR3 is TGTGCCAGCAGCGTAACCGCTGACCCTAGCGCGCAGACCCAGTACTTC. This gives the protein CASSVTADPSAQTQYF.

CDR3 sequence reads: CAWSLGEEKLFF. CDR3 sequence (DNA): TGTGCCTGGAGCCTCGGGGAAGAAAAACTGTTTTTT. This chain connects TRBV30 to TRBJ1-4; no reliable D call. Trimming pared 3 bases from V and 8 bases from J, leaving 10 bases between. This CDR3 has 12 amino acids. Germline values: CDR1 GTSNPN, CDR2 SVGIG (reference sequence).

The genes are TRBV5-5 and TRBJ2-7; TRBD2 aligns across 8 bases. The junction had 6 bases not matched to a gene; V was cut back by 0 bases and J by 4 bases. Germline assignment: CDR1 SGHKS and CDR2 YYEKEE (reference sequence). The CDR3 has 15 amino acids. Here the CDR3 reads CASSLVVGRDYEQYF. In DNA, the CDR3 is TGTGCCAGCAGCTTGGTTGTCGGGAGGGATTACGAGCAGTACTTC.

The chain uses TRBV11-3 and TRBJ2-2; 15 bases are a match to TRBD2. The V segment lost 5 bases and the J segment 3 bases; nucleotides outside the gene matches: 4. Germline V gene sequence: CDR1 SGHNT, CDR2 YENEEA. The CDR3 covers 17 residues. The CDR3 nucleotides are TGTGCCAGCAGCCCGGGACTAGCGGGAGGTTACACCGGGGAGCTGTTTTTT. It yields the protein CASSPGLAGGYTGELFF.

This clone has just one count. This chain's CDR3 is CSGRDSYGYTF. CDR3 bases: TGCAGCGGTCGGGACAGTTATGGCTACACCTTC. The rearrangement links TRBV29-1 to TRBJ1-2, with 7 bases aligning to TRBD1. V shed 7 bases and J 5 bases; nucleotides not matched to a gene: 4. Germline V gene sequence: CDR1 SQVTM, CDR2 ANQGSEA. This CDR3 is built from 11 residues. The full variable domain, with the rest looked up from reference TRBV29-1 and TRBJ1-2, is SAVISQKPSRDICQRGTSLTIQCQVDSQVTMMFWYRQQPGQSLTLIATANQGSEATYESGFVIDKFPISRPNLTFSTLTVSNMSPEDSSIYLCSGRDSYGYTFGSGTRLTVV.

This chain joins TRBV7-2 and TRBJ2-5; 9 bases map to TRBD1. There are 14 residues in the CDR3. V lost 6 bases and J lost 4; bases outside the gene matches: 6. Germline V gene sequence: CDR1 SGHTA, CDR2 FQGNSA. CDR3 bases: TGTGCCAGCAGTCGGAACAGGGGGCGAGAGACCCAGTACTTC. Residues: CASSRNRGRETQYF. Drawing the rest from reference TRBV7-2 and TRBJ2-5, the complete variable domain is GAGVSQSPSNKVTEKGKDVELRCDPISGHTALYWYRQSLGQGLEFLIYFQGNSAPDKSGLPSDRFSAERTGGSVSTLTIQRTQQEDSAVYLCASSRNRGRETQYFGPGTRLLVL.

The chain links TRBV4-2 to TRBJ2-7, with 10 positions matching TRBD2. This CDR3 spans 15 amino acids. Trimming cost V 0 bases and J 5 bases; bases outside gene matches: 4. CDR1 and CDR2 from the germline V gene are LGHNA and YNFKEQ. This CDR3 is CASSQELAGGHEQYF. The CDR3 DNA is TGTGCCAGCAGCCAAGAGTTAGCGGGAGGCCACGAGCAGTACTTC.

V gene TRBV11-2 combines with J gene TRBJ2-5; weak D call: TRBD2 (6 bases). The germline V gene has CDR1 SGHAT and CDR2 FQNNGV. Trimming took 5 bases from V and 0 from J, leaving 13 bases between them. This CDR3 has 15 residues. As DNA, the CDR3 is TGTGCCAGCAGCCCTCATAGCGGAGACCAAGAGACCCAGTACTTC. The encoded protein is CASSPHSGDQETQYF.

The gene calls are TRBV28 and TRBJ2-7; D perhaps matches TRBD1 (6 bases). V was clipped by 7 bases and J by 6 bases, with 10 bases between them. The CDR3 has 11 residues. Germline V lookup: CDR1 MDHEN, CDR2 SYDVKM. CDR3 nucleotides: TGTGCCAGCAAGGAAGGGGGCGAGCAGTACTTC. It yields the protein CASKEGGEQYF.

This chain links TRBV19 with TRBJ1-1; D remains unclear. Germline V lookup: CDR1 LNHDA, CDR2 SQIVND (reference sequence). CDR3 length: 13 amino acids. Trimming took off 6 bases at V and 0 bases at J, with 8 bases between the two ends. For the CDR3, the DNA is TGTGCCAGTAGCGTCAGGTTGAACACTGAAGCTTTCTTT. Protein sequence: CASSVRLNTEAFF.

The chain employs TRBV6-5 and TRBJ2-5, with 13 bases identical to TRBD2. This CDR3 is 15 amino acids long. V gave up 6 bases and J gave up 4 bases; unmatched junction bases: 5. Germline V gives CDR1 MNHEY, CDR2 SVGAGI. CDR3 residues: CASSRRTSGRETQYF. CDR3 in DNA: TGTGCCAGCAGCCGCCGGACTAGCGGGAGAGAGACCCAGTACTTC.

The chain employs TRBV10-1 and TRBJ2-5; D remains unclear. CDR1 and CDR2 (germline): WNHNN, SYGVQD (reference sequence). V was cut by 5 bases and J by 5 bases, with 12 bases left in between. CDR3 length: 13 amino acids. CDR3 region: CASSSSLRETQYF. The CDR3 nucleotides read TGCGCCAGCAGTTCCTCTTTGCGGGAGACCCAGTACTTC.

The chain couples TRBV11-3 to TRBJ2-5; 7 nucleotides match TRBD1. The CDR3 has 15 amino acids. J gave up 2 bases and V 1 base, and 4 bases lay outside the gene matches. Germline V gene data show CDR1 as SGHNT and CDR2 as YENEEA. The CDR3 coding sequence is TGTGCCAGCAGCTTAGGGGGGACAGAACAAGAGACCCAGTACTTC. Protein product: CASSLGGTEQETQYF.

The chain carries TRBV9 and TRBJ2-1, with 7 bases that match TRBD2. The J segment lost 7 bases and the V segment lost 6 bases, leaving 10 bases of the junction unmatched. The CDR3 loop spans 14 amino acids. Per germline, CDR1 SGDLS and CDR2 YYNGEE. This CDR3 is CASNSGIGINEQFF. The CDR3 nucleotides are TGTGCCAGCAACAGCGGGATCGGGATAAATGAGCAGTTCTTC.

The chain employs TRBV11-2 and TRBJ2-1; 13 positions match TRBD2. Losses at the gene ends were 1 base for V and 8 bases for J; bases not matched to a gene: 14. CDR1 is SGHAT and CDR2 is FQNNGV in the germline V gene. The CDR3 consists of 19 residues. The CDR3 spells CASSLGYYSGTSGIDEQFF. The DNA for the CDR3 is TGTGCCAGCAGCTTAGGCTATTACTCCGGGACTAGCGGGATTGATGAGCAGTTCTTC.

Regarding this clone: Additional DNA sequences in this sample encode the identical CDR3. The chain combines TRBV5-4 with TRBJ2-1; 7 positions agree with TRBD2. J lost 0 bases, V lost 5 bases, and 5 bases had no gene match. Per the germline V gene, CDR1 is SGHNT and CDR2 is YYREEE (reference sequence). This CDR3 has 15 amino acids. In DNA form, the CDR3 reads TGTGCCAGCAGTTTTTCGGGGGGCTCCTACAATGAGCAGTTCTTC. Amino acid sequence: CASSFSGGSYNEQFF. Complete variable domain (other parts from reference TRBV5-4 and TRBJ2-1): ETGVTQSPTHLIKTRGQQVTLRCSSQSGHNTVSWYQQALGQGPQFIFQYYREEENGRGNFPPRFSGLQFPNYSSELNVNALELDDSALYLCASSFSGGSYNEQFFGPGTRLTVL.

The chain has TRBV7-9 and TRBJ1-1; D remains unclear. The CDR3 has 12 residues. CDR1 and CDR2 (germline): SEHNR, FQNEAQ (reference sequence). V gave up 5 bases and J gave up 3 bases, with 7 bases separating them. The CDR3 DNA reads as TGTGCCAGCAGCGCACGGGACACTGAAGCTTTCTTT. It codes for CASSARDTEAFF.

This chain joins TRBV5-5 and TRBJ2-6; no definite D call. V was pared by 0 bases and J by 0 bases, with 7 bases between. Germline V gene sequence: CDR1 SGHKS, CDR2 YYEKEE (reference sequence). This CDR3 region has 16 residues. In DNA, the CDR3 is TGTGCCAGCAGCTTGGCTTTTAACTCTGGGGCCAACGTCCTGACTTTC. As protein: CASSLAFNSGANVLTF.

The chain carries TRBV30 and TRBJ1-3, with D possibly TRBD1 on 6 matching bases. Germline loops: CDR1 GTSNPN, CDR2 SVGIG (reference sequence). This CDR3 comprises 14 residues. Trimming left V 2 bases short and J 5 bases short, with 13 bases between. DNA for the CDR3: TGTGCCTGGAGTACAGGGCGGTTTAGAAACACCATATATTTT. Protein product: CAWSTGRFRNTIYF.

The chain has TRBV2 and TRBJ1-1, with D maybe TRBD1 (5 bases). In germline, CDR1 is SNHLY, CDR2 FYNNEI. Trimming cost V 5 bases and J 7 bases, with 8 bases left between them. This CDR3 is built from 11 residues. CDR3 amino acids: CASSRTGEAFF. CDR3 nucleotides: TGTGCCAGCAGTCGAACAGGTGAAGCTTTCTTT.

The gene calls are TRBV10-1 and TRBJ2-7; 7 nucleotides line up with TRBD2. The CDR3 sequence is 13 residues long. The germline V gene encodes CDR1 WNHNN and CDR2 SYGVQD (reference sequence). With V trimmed by 5 bases and J by 5 bases, 6 bases remained unmatched. The CDR3 loop is CASSPTGGDEQYF. The CDR3 DNA reads TGCGCCAGCAGTCCGACGGGGGGTGACGAGCAGTACTTC.

The CDR3 sequence is CASSQAAGGTDTQYF. The DNA for the CDR3 is TGCGCCAGCAGCCAAGCGGCGGGGGGCACAGATACGCAGTATTTT. The rearrangement joins TRBV4-3 to TRBJ2-3; 7 bases align to TRBD2. There are 15 residues in the CDR3. CDR1 LGHNA and CDR2 YSLEER come from the germline V gene. The J segment lost 1 base and the V segment lost 1 base, leaving 2 bases of the junction unmatched.

The chain carries TRBV30 and TRBJ1-1, with 8 bases lining up with TRBD1. Germline V gene lookup returns CDR1 GTSNPN and CDR2 SVGIG (reference sequence). The CDR3 is 13 amino acids. V lost 0 bases and J lost 7; bases outside the gene matches: 4. This chain's CDR3 is CAWSVQGADEAFF. The CDR3 DNA sequence: TGTGCCTGGAGTGTTCAGGGGGCGGATGAAGCTTTCTTT.

The chain is built from TRBV6-1 and TRBJ2-5; TRBD2 matches at 7 bases. V gave up 3 bases and J gave up 0 bases; unmatched junction bases: 1. The CDR3 runs 14 residues. The germline gives CDR1 MNHNS, CDR2 SASEGT. CDR3 DNA: TGTGCCAGCAGTGAGGGGGGGTACCAAGAGACCCAGTACTTC. It yields the protein CASSEGGYQETQYF.

The V gene is TRBV15, the J gene TRBJ1-1, with a possible D match to TRBD1 (5 bases). The CDR3 length is 14 residues. Trimming pared 0 bases from V and 0 bases from J, leaving 5 bases between. In germline, CDR1 is LNHNV, CDR2 YYDKDF (reference sequence). The CDR3 DNA is TGTGCCACCAGCAGAGAGACAGTGAACACTGAAGCTTTCTTT. It encodes CATSRETVNTEAFF. The entire variable domain, with the rest obtained from reference TRBV15 and TRBJ1-1, is as follows: DAMVIQNPRYQVTQFGKPVTLSCSQTLNHNVMYWYQQKSSQAPKLLFHYYDKDFNNEADTPDNFQSRRPNTSFCFLDIRSPGLGDTAMYLCATSRETVNTEAFFGQGTRLTVV.

The CDR3 nucleotides are TGTGCCAGCAGCCTAAAATCCTATGGCTACACCTTC. Protein product: CASSLKSYGYTF. The chain is built from TRBV5-6 and TRBJ1-2, with D hard to call. The CDR3 has 12 amino acids. Trimming shortened V by 4 bases and J by 4 bases, and 8 bases separated the two germline ends. The germline CDR1 and CDR2 sequences are SGHDT and YYEEEE.

The V and J genes are TRBV6-5 and TRBJ1-1, with a tentative D call TRBD1 (5 bases). The germline V gene has CDR1 MNHEY and CDR2 SVGAGI. The CDR3 sequence is 15 residues long. The germline V and J ends were trimmed by 2 bases and 1 base, with 11 bases remaining between them. The chain's CDR3 is CASSYGGEGNTEAFF. The CDR3, as DNA: TGTGCCAGCAGTTACGGAGGGGAGGGGAACACTGAAGCTTTCTTT.

The CDR3 is CASSGSSYEQYF. The CDR3 bases are TGTGCCAGCAGCGGTTCCTCCTACGAGCAGTACTTC. J is TRBJ2-7 and V is TRBV28; no definite D call. The CDR3 runs to 12 residues. Trimming cost V 6 bases and J 0 bases, with 6 bases left between them. Germline CDR1 reads MDHEN; CDR2 reads SYDVKM.

This chain links TRBV28 with TRBJ1-5, with TRBD1 identical over 7 bases. From germline, CDR1 is MDHEN and CDR2 SYDVKM. This CDR3 is 15 amino acids long. Trimming at V came to 7 bases and at J to 4 bases, leaving 10 bases not matched to a gene. The chain's CDR3 is CASTSPGQTNQPQHF. The CDR3, as DNA: TGTGCCAGCACTAGCCCGGGACAGACTAATCAGCCCCAGCATTTT.

The rearrangement uses TRBV29-1 and TRBJ2-1; the match to TRBD2 covers 10 bases. After removal of 7 bases from V and 15 bases from J, the junction contained 12 bases not matched to a gene. Looked up from germline, CDR1 is SQVTM and CDR2 is ANQGSEA. The CDR3 is 12 amino acids. In DNA form, the CDR3 reads TGCAGCGCCAGCGGGGGGGAAGGGCCGCGGTTCTTC. It yields the protein CSASGGEGPRFF.